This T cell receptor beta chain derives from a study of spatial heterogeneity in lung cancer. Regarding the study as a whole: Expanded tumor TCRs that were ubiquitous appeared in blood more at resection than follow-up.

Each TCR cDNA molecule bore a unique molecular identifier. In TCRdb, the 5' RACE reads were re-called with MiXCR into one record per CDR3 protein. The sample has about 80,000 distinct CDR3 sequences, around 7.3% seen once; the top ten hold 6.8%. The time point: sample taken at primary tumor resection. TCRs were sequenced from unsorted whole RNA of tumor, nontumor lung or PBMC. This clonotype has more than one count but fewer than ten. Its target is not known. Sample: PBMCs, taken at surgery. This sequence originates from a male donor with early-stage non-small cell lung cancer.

Written as DNA, the CDR3 is TGTGCCAGCGGGACCGGGACCTCTAATGAAAAACTGTTTTTT. Protein product: CASGTGTSNEKLFF. V usage is TRBV28 and J usage is TRBJ1-4; possibly TRBD1 for D (5 bases). Germline values: CDR1 MDHEN, CDR2 SYDVKM. The CDR3 consists of 14 residues. Between the trimmed V and J ends, which lost 8 bases and 3 bases, there was a span of 13 bases.